These T cell receptor beta chains were read from a single sample in a study of identical twins. Using its own MiXCR run on the 5' RACE reads, TCRdb lists one record per CDR3 protein. This sample has some 760,000 distinct CDR3 sequences, with approximately 18% found just once. This sample was shared with a second study, whose subject was T cells expressing NK-cell markers.

Material for sequencing was PBMCs. The source of these receptors is a woman under 30 in good health. Both conserved end residues are part of each CDR3. Each record gives: D gene, V gene, clone size, J gene, CDR3 DNA, CDR3 protein. The D gene is left open where the match is weak. Some rows have no size entry. The others give once, few or many, or a class for an expanded clone.

d_call: TRBD1
v_call: TRBV6-1
clone_size: -
j_call: TRBJ2-5
cdr3_nt: TGTGCCAGCAGTGGAGAGGGGGCCGCTTTCCAAGAGACCCAGTACTTC
cdr3_aa: CASSGEGAAFQETQYF

d_call: TRBD1
v_call: TRBV12-3/TRBV12-4
clone_size: -
j_call: TRBJ1-6
cdr3_nt: TGTGCCAGCAGCGTCCGGGACAGTACTAATTCACCCCTCCACTTT
cdr3_aa: CASSVRDSTNSPLHF

d_call: -
v_call: TRBV9
clone_size: few
j_call: TRBJ2-2
cdr3_nt: TGTGCCAGCAGCCCCCAAGGCGGGGTTTACACCGGGGAGCTGTTTTTT
cdr3_aa: CASSPQGGVYTGELFF

d_call: TRBD1
v_call: TRBV5-6
clone_size: -
j_call: TRBJ2-7
cdr3_nt: TGTGCCAGCAGGAAGACAGGGGGGTACGAGCAGTACTTC
cdr3_aa: CASRKTGGYEQYF

d_call: -
v_call: TRBV7-2
clone_size: many
j_call: TRBJ2-7
cdr3_nt: TGTGCCAGCAGCTTAAGCTTCTACGAGCAGTACTTC
cdr3_aa: CASSLSFYEQYF

d_call: TRBD2
v_call: TRBV5-6
clone_size: few
j_call: TRBJ2-7
cdr3_nt: TGTGCCAGCAAAATCGGGAGGAGCTACGAGCAGTACTTC
cdr3_aa: CASKIGRSYEQYF

d_call: -
v_call: TRBV7-9
clone_size: few
j_call: TRBJ2-7
cdr3_nt: TGTGCCAGCAGTAACCTCCTAGAGCAGTACTTC
cdr3_aa: CASSNLLEQYF

d_call: TRBD1
v_call: TRBV6-2/TRBV6-3
clone_size: few
j_call: TRBJ1-1
cdr3_nt: TGTGCCAGCAACGACAGGGGTCGGGCTGAAGCTTTCTTT
cdr3_aa: CASNDRGRAEAFF

d_call: -
v_call: TRBV5-1
clone_size: many
j_call: TRBJ2-3
cdr3_nt: TGCGCCAGCAGCTTGAGGACCACAGATACGCAGTATTTT
cdr3_aa: CASSLRTTDTQYF

d_call: -
v_call: TRBV20-1
clone_size: few
j_call: TRBJ2-7
cdr3_nt: TGCAGTGCTAGAGATCCCGATTACGCCTACGAGCAGTACTTC
cdr3_aa: CSARDPDYAYEQYF

d_call: TRBD1
v_call: TRBV20-1
clone_size: few
j_call: TRBJ2-7
cdr3_nt: TGCAGCGCTCGGGGACAGGGCGCCTACGAGCAGTACTTC
cdr3_aa: CSARGQGAYEQYF

d_call: TRBD2
v_call: TRBV10-3
clone_size: few
j_call: TRBJ2-4
cdr3_nt: TGTGGGAATCTAGCGGGGGTAAACATTCAGTACTTC
cdr3_aa: CGNLAGVNIQYF

d_call: TRBD2
v_call: TRBV20-1
clone_size: -
j_call: TRBJ2-2
cdr3_nt: TGCAGTGCTAGTGGACTAGCGGGAGGGCCGTTAAATGGCGGGGAGCTGTTTTTT
cdr3_aa: CSASGLAGGPLNGGELFF

d_call: TRBD2
v_call: TRBV15
clone_size: -
j_call: TRBJ2-1
cdr3_nt: TGTGCCACCAGCAGAGCGCCGGGAGGGGTCAATGAGCAGTTCTTC
cdr3_aa: CATSRAPGGVNEQFF

d_call: -
v_call: TRBV29-1
clone_size: -
j_call: TRBJ2-7
cdr3_nt: TGCAGCGTTGAAACAGGATATAGTTACGAGCAGTACTTC
cdr3_aa: CSVETGYSYEQYF

d_call: -
v_call: TRBV3-1
clone_size: -
j_call: TRBJ2-1
cdr3_nt: TGTGCCAGCAGCCAAGATGAACTAACAGAGCAGTTCTTC
cdr3_aa: CASSQDELTEQFF

d_call: -
v_call: TRBV15
clone_size: few
j_call: TRBJ1-1
cdr3_nt: TGTGCCACCAGCAGTGATGTACGTGGGGCTGAAGCTTTCTTT
cdr3_aa: CATSSDVRGAEAFF

d_call: -
v_call: TRBV11-1
clone_size: -
j_call: TRBJ2-1
cdr3_nt: TGTGCCAGCAGCTTAGTTTTCGGGCTAGGAAGCTCCTACAATGAGCAGTTCTTC
cdr3_aa: CASSLVFGLGSSYNEQFF

d_call: -
v_call: TRBV20-1
clone_size: few
j_call: TRBJ2-1
cdr3_nt: TGCAGTGCTAGAGGCCCTCTGACGTACAATGAGCAGTTCTTC
cdr3_aa: CSARGPLTYNEQFF

d_call: TRBD2
v_call: TRBV7-7
clone_size: -
j_call: TRBJ2-1
cdr3_nt: TGTGCCAGCAGTCGGACTAGCGGGACTAGAAATGAGCAGTTCTTC
cdr3_aa: CASSRTSGTRNEQFF

d_call: -
v_call: TRBV2
clone_size: -
j_call: TRBJ2-2
cdr3_nt: TGTGCCAGCGCCCCAGGGTTAGGGTTCGTAGGCACCGGGGAGCTGTTTTTT
cdr3_aa: CASAPGLGFVGTGELFF

d_call: -
v_call: TRBV5-1
clone_size: few
j_call: TRBJ2-2
cdr3_nt: TGCGCCAGCAGCTTAATTCCAGGCTACACCGGGGAGCTGTTTTTT
cdr3_aa: CASSLIPGYTGELFF

d_call: -
v_call: TRBV12-3/TRBV12-4
clone_size: many
j_call: TRBJ2-5
cdr3_nt: TGTGCCAGCACCCTGCAGAGGGGGGCTCTGGAGACCCAGTACTTC
cdr3_aa: CASTLQRGALETQYF

d_call: -
v_call: TRBV4-1
clone_size: -
j_call: TRBJ1-6
cdr3_nt: TGCGCCAGCAGTTCAGGGTGGTCCTATAATTCACCCCTCCACTTT
cdr3_aa: CASSSGWSYNSPLHF

d_call: TRBD1
v_call: TRBV10-3
clone_size: many
j_call: TRBJ2-3
cdr3_nt: TGTGCCATCAGTGAGTCGACAGGGACAGATACGCAGTATTTT
cdr3_aa: CAISESTGTDTQYF

d_call: -
v_call: TRBV4-2
clone_size: -
j_call: TRBJ2-1
cdr3_nt: TGTGCCAGCAGCCAAGTAGTGGCCACGGTCTCCTACAATGAGCAGTTCTTC
cdr3_aa: CASSQVVATVSYNEQFF

d_call: -
v_call: TRBV6-2/TRBV6-3
clone_size: many
j_call: TRBJ1-1
cdr3_nt: TGTGCCAGCACACCCCGAGAGGAGTTTGAAGGAGCTTTCTTT
cdr3_aa: CASTPREEFEGAFF

d_call: -
v_call: TRBV6-1
clone_size: -
j_call: TRBJ2-3
cdr3_nt: TGTGCCAGCAGTCCCCGACTTATCACAGATACGCAGTATTTT
cdr3_aa: CASSPRLITDTQYF

d_call: -
v_call: TRBV15
clone_size: few
j_call: TRBJ2-2
cdr3_nt: TGTGCCACCAGCAGAGTTTTGGGCGCCGGGTTCGCCGGGGAGCTGTTTTTT
cdr3_aa: CATSRVLGAGFAGELFF

d_call: TRBD2
v_call: TRBV4-3
clone_size: few
j_call: TRBJ2-1
cdr3_nt: TGCGCCAGCAGCCAGGACGCGTTCGGGACTAGCGACTACAATGAGCAGTTCTTC
cdr3_aa: CASSQDAFGTSDYNEQFF